The rows below give T cell receptor beta chains drawn from one sample of a study of PD-L1 blockade in urothelial cancer. Some clones are missing from TCRdb's copy, which holds only in-frame ones; the method was immunoSEQ multiplex PCR. This sample carries tens of thousands of clones, about 90% of them seen once, and the ten largest clones take under 6%. The sequences come from PBMCs, collected around atezolizumab (anti-PD-L1) treatment. These receptors all come from a man in his 70s with urothelial cancer. Both conserved end residues are part of each CDR3. Fields, in order: V gene, clone size, CDR3 length, D gene, J gene, CDR3 protein, CDR3 DNA. A D gene is named only where the DNA matches it firmly. For some rows the clone size is stated as once, few or many, or as a class when expanded; others skip it.

TRBV5-6	once	16	.	TRBJ2-3	CASSSGPASGTDTQYF	TGTGCCAGCAGCTCAGGGCCCGCCTCAGGCACAGATACGCAGTATTTT
TRBV5-4	.	13	.	TRBJ2-1	CASSLAWGDEQFF	TGTGCCAGCAGCTTGGCCTGGGGGGATGAGCAGTTCTTC
TRBV4-1	.	13	TRBD1	TRBJ2-1	CASSQDRGYEQFF	TGCGCCAGCAGCCAGGACAGGGGTTATGAGCAGTTCTTC
TRBV6-5	.	11	TRBD1	TRBJ2-7	CASSTGTGLYF	TGTGCCAGCAGTACCGGGACAGGGCTGTACTTC
TRBV28	.	18	TRBD2	TRBJ2-4	CASSRLAGTNLAKNIQYF	TGTGCCAGCAGTAGACTAGCGGGAACAAATTTAGCCAAAAACATTCAGTACTTC
TRBV5-1	.	15	.	TRBJ1-1	CASSTRSGYNTEAFF	TGCGCCAGCAGCACCCGGTCAGGGTATAACACTGAAGCTTTCTTT
TRBV27	.	14	.	TRBJ1-2	CASSFRAGSGGYTF	TGTGCCAGCAGTTTTCGGGCAGGGTCGGGTGGCTACACCTTC
TRBV19	.	16	TRBD2	TRBJ2-1	CASSSSGVGPGNEQFF	TGTGCCAGTAGTTCGAGCGGGGTGGGGCCGGGCAATGAGCAGTTCTTC
TRBV9	.	18	.	TRBJ2-5	CASSVGGSIGQYRETQYF	TGTGCCAGCAGCGTAGGAGGCAGTATAGGTCAATATAGGGAGACCCAGTACTTC
TRBV2	.	13	.	TRBJ2-1	CASSEGWESEQFF	TGTGCCAGCAGTGAAGGTTGGGAGAGTGAGCAGTTCTTC
TRBV27	.	16	TRBD2	TRBJ2-1	CASSARLAGSYNEQFF	TGTGCCAGCAGTGCCAGACTAGCGGGCTCCTACAATGAGCAGTTCTTC
TRBV15	few	15	TRBD1	TRBJ1-2	CATSPTGGANYGYTF	TGTGCCACCAGCCCTACAGGGGGCGCGAACTATGGCTACACCTTC
TRBV9	.	15	TRBD2	TRBJ2-1	CASSVGTSEYNEQFF	TGTGCCAGCAGCGTAGGGACTAGCGAATACAATGAGCAGTTCTTC
TRBV2	few	14	.	TRBJ2-2	CASSEAGDPGELFF	TGTGCCAGCAGTGAAGCCGGGGATCCCGGGGAGCTGTTTTTT
TRBV29-1	.	14	TRBD2	TRBJ2-3	CSAQTSGRTDTQYF	TGCAGCGCTCAGACTAGCGGGAGGACAGATACGCAGTATTTT
TRBV6-4	.	14	TRBD2	TRBJ2-1	CASSAGLAPHEQFF	TGTGCCAGCAGTGCAGGACTAGCGCCCCATGAGCAGTTCTTC
TRBV7-8	.	12	TRBD2	TRBJ2-1	CASSLLAGRQFF	TGTGCCAGCAGCTTACTAGCGGGTCGACAGTTCTTC
TRBV11-2	.	15	TRBD2	TRBJ2-7	CASSPAVAGGSEQYF	TGTGCCAGCAGCCCCGCGGTGGCGGGAGGCTCCGAGCAGTACTTC
TRBV20-1	.	11	.	TRBJ2-3	CSANTADTQYF	TGCAGTGCTAATACGGCAGATACGCAGTATTTT
TRBV28	.	13	.	TRBJ2-7	CASSPGSVYEQYF	TGTGCCAGCAGCCCAGGGTCTGTCTACGAGCAGTACTTC
TRBV2	.	13	.	TRBJ2-7	CASNGGGPGEQYF	TGTGCCAGCAACGGTGGAGGGCCAGGCGAGCAGTACTTC
TRBV6-5	.	16	.	TRBJ1-2	CASSSLPGDRDYGYTF	TGTGCCAGCAGTTCCCTGCCCGGGGATCGGGACTATGGCTACACCTTC
TRBV6-5	once	12	.	TRBJ1-2	CASRAGMDGYTF	TGTGCCAGCAGGGCAGGGATGGATGGCTACACCTTC
TRBV9	.	13	.	TRBJ2-1	CASSKEEVAEQFF	TGTGCCAGCAGCAAGGAGGAGGTGGCTGAGCAGTTCTTC
TRBV2	.	15	.	TRBJ2-3	CASPPPQASTDTQYF	TGTGCCAGCCCCCCCCCGCAGGCAAGCACAGATACGCAGTATTTT
TRBV19	.	17	TRBD2	TRBJ2-5	CASSLGTSGRTRETQYF	TGTGCCAGTAGCCTGGGGACTAGCGGGAGAACTCGAGAGACCCAGTACTTC